This entry is about one T cell receptor beta chain. Only a few counts were recorded for this clonotype. The specificity of this receptor is unknown. Per-base quality was not reported, and no clone a single base away is much larger than it. The record originates from a study of T cells in Graves' hyperthyroidism and ophthalmopathy (dated by TCRdb to between 2019 and 2020). Regarding the complete study: Peripheral blood was collected at initial diagnosis, before any treatment. In several Graves' hyperthyroidism patients, the study also compared T-cell repertoires from thyroid tissue with T-cell repertoires from blood. The paper reports TCR Vbeta CDR3 sequencing of roughly 140 peripheral blood samples: under 45 ophthalmopathy, approximately 74 hyperthyroidism and approximately 17 progressor patients. To identify distinguishing TCR V-J signatures, a discovery cohort of around 100 patients was used, comprising under 45 with Graves' ophthalmopathy and about 59 with stable Graves' hyperthyroidism. Following sampling, methimazole starting at 30 mg daily was given to hyperthyroidism patients, and high-dose intravenous methylprednisolone was given to ophthalmopathy patients. Prospective prediction of ophthalmopathy was tested in an independent validation cohort of some 19 hyperthyroidism patients and 15 to 17 patients who later progressed to ophthalmopathy. For training and testing, the 100 patients in the discovery cohort were randomly divided in a 7:3 ratio. Beyond this particular receptor, the publication reports: In validation, the model predicted progression to ophthalmopathy with 65% to 71% sensitivity and around 72% specificity, a median of around six months before onset. Blood samples also contained most of the expanded thyroid clonotypes (frequency above 0.001), which suggests that blood repertoires may reflect thyroid immune responses. Sample size was not statistically predetermined, and investigators were not blinded to group allocation. Ophthalmopathy was separated from stable hyperthyroidism by a 13 V-J signature model, with approximately 85% sensitivity and approximately 81% specificity obtained in cross-validation and 80%/75% obtained in testing.

As encoded in the germline V gene (reference sequence), CDR1 is SEHNR while CDR2 is FQNEAQ. Taken from cysteine to phenylalanine, the CDR3 has 15 residues. The DNA shown is the 45-base CDR3, in frame from base 1. The V end loses 0 bases and the J end loses 9 bases, and a stretch of 12 bases separates them. TCR beta CDR3 regions were amplified from RNA transcripts. A first-round RT-PCR of the TCR CDR3 used the HTBI primer set with the Qiagen OneStep RT-PCR kit. Libraries were constructed in a second round of multiplex PCR, after which size selection and purification were carried out. Paired-end sequencing of the libraries was performed with 100 bp reads on an Illumina HiSeq2000. The original methods were these. SOAPnuke was used to process the raw data, with reads discarded if the reads contained adapters or uncalled bases, had a mean Phred below 15, or lacked an exact constant-primer or identifier match. COPE v1.2.5 was used to merge high-quality paired reads, and clonotypes were defined as unique nucleotide sequences. Clonotypes were aligned to IMGT TRBV, TRBD and TRBJ reference segments using MiTCR v1.1. The analysis included only V-J combinations with a frequency above 0.0001, which together covered more than 99% of the repertoires. A TCS score was defined as the ratio between F50 (clonal expansion) and ExV (chaos), using BLOSUM62-based TCRdist between CDR3 peptides within each V-J. Welch's t-statistics and random forest reduced approximately 520 V-J features to about 12, which were used in a naive Bayes classifier (R e1071). The raw public data were reprocessed by TCRdb itself: fastp quality trimming at Q25, MiXCR clonotype calling, in-frame beta chains only. Every entry covers one CDR3 protein and lists the most common genes and DNA from its rows. Here the V and J calls rest on TCRdb's processing, not on the authors' analysis. This sample is represented by 250,000 to 350,000 distinct CDR3 sequences; more than 15% of them were singletons. The ten largest clones capture roughly 53% of the sample.

Ophthalmopathy patients had moderately to severely active disease, with a Clinical Activity Score of 3 or more, a NOSPECS grade of 4 or more, and a disease duration of less than 3 months. The study excluded patients with uncontrolled infections, other autoimmune diseases, pregnancy or lactation. Diagnoses relied on clinical symptoms, serum thyroxine and TRAb, thyroid ultrasound and orbital computed tomography. PBMCs were separated from roughly 9.3 ml of fresh peripheral blood using Ficoll-Paque density gradient centrifugation. Total RNA was extracted with Trizol reagent, and quality was checked on an Agilent 2100 Bioanalyzer.

This receptor was obtained from a woman aged 55-70 years with Graves' ophthalmopathy. Specimen: blood. The chain employs TRBV7-9 and TRBJ1-6; TRBD1 is a possible D gene, resting on 5 matching bases. CDR3 sequence: CASSLAGPRGSPLHF. In nucleotide form, the sequence is TGTGCCAGCAGCTTAGCGGGGCCTCGTGGTTCACCCCTCCACTTT.